Following are 30 T cell receptor beta chains from one sample sequenced in a study of blood T cells in healthy people across ages (dated by TCRdb to the mid-2010s). To prepare the library, 5' RACE was applied. This sample was sequenced with an Illumina HiSeq 2500. A second PCR of roughly 7 to 12 cycles was run with a J-beta primer mix and a sample-barcoded 5' primer. TCRdb reprocessing: public reads trimmed at Q25 with fastp, clones called with MiXCR, in-frame beta chains kept. Each entry is one CDR3 protein sequence, shown with its most common DNA and genes. The sample contains 500,000 to 600,000 distinct CDR3 sequences, about 26% of them found a single time. The ten biggest clones cover less than 20% of the sample. The sample consisted of blood. The receptors were sampled from a woman aged 70-85 years in good health.

A few counts support this clonotype. The J gene is TRBJ2-1, the V gene TRBV20-1; 9 nucleotides line up with TRBD2. V lost 3 bases to trimming and J lost 7 bases; unmatched junction nucleotides: 7. The CDR3 has 14 amino acids. The germline V gene encodes CDR1 DFQATT and CDR2 SNEGSKA (reference sequence). CDR3 loop: CSASSGGSWNEQFF. CDR3 in DNA: TGCAGTGCTAGTAGCGGGGGCTCTTGGAATGAGCAGTTCTTC.

V gene TRBV12-3 or TRBV12-4 combines with J gene TRBJ1-2, with TRBD1 matching over 8 bases. J was trimmed by 6 bases and V by 1 base; bases with no gene match: 7. There are 15 residues in the CDR3. CDR3 residues: CASSLGRQGANGYTF. The CDR3 nucleotides are TGTGCCAGCAGTTTAGGGCGCCAGGGGGCGAATGGCTACACCTTC.

About this clonotype: At one boundary the junction diverges from the germline segment, which might be a read error. The J gene is TRBJ2-1, the V gene TRBV29-1, with TRBD1 identical over 7 bases. The better agreement between TRBJ2-7 and the DNA end casts doubt on the J call. This CDR3 contains 13 residues. The germline V gene has CDR1 SQVTM and CDR2 ANQGSEA. The CDR3 reads CGVMTGRMNEQYF. Written as DNA, the CDR3 is TGCGGCGTGATGACAGGGCGAATGAACGAGCAGTACTTC.

Notes on this clonotype: A read error may be the cause here, since a much bigger clone is one base away. This chain joins TRBV5-1 and TRBJ2-5; D uncertain. The CDR3 sequence is 11 residues long. Germline V lookup: CDR1 SGHRS, CDR2 YFSETQ. The CDR3 here is CASSPVKILFF. The CDR3 coding sequence is TGCGCCAGCAGCCCCGTCAAAATCCTGTTCTTC.

This rearrangement joins TRBV6-1 to TRBJ1-5; D unclear. Germline CDR1 is MNHNS and CDR2 is SASEGT. Deletions cut 6 bases from V and 3 bases from J, with 9 bases between. The CDR3 is 13 amino acids. CDR3 sequence (DNA): TGTGCCAGCAGGGTCGCGAACAATCAGCCCCAGCATTTT. It is translated as CASRVANNQPQHF.

The rearrangement links TRBV12-3 or TRBV12-4 to TRBJ1-1; no clear D. Trimming pared 7 bases from V and 6 bases from J, leaving 18 bases between. The CDR3 length is 14 residues. CDR3 loop: CASTRTGVRAEAFF. CDR3 in DNA: TGTGCCAGCACCAGGACCGGCGTGAGGGCTGAAGCTTTCTTT.

This clonotype came up many times. The chain recombines TRBV10-3 with TRBJ2-2, with D tentatively TRBD1 (5 bases). From germline, CDR1 is ENHRY and CDR2 SYGVKD. CDR3 length: 12 amino acids. The V gene lost 4 bases and the J gene lost 6 bases, with 6 bases spanning the gap. The CDR3 DNA sequence: TGTGCCATCAGTGCAGGGTCCGGGGAGCTGTTTTTT. It yields the protein CAISAGSGELFF.

The gene calls are TRBV20-1 and TRBJ2-7; TRBD2 agrees at 15 bases. The germline V gene encodes CDR1 DFQATT and CDR2 SNEGSKA (reference sequence). Trimming removed 6 bases from V and 1 base from J; junction bases left unmatched: 10. This CDR3 has 17 amino acids. The CDR3 is CSAHPGLAGGQSYEQYF. Written as DNA, the CDR3 is TGCAGTGCACACCCTGGACTAGCGGGGGGGCAATCCTACGAGCAGTACTTC.

Details on this clonotype: A much larger clone lies one base from this, so it may be a read error. This sequence joins TRBV6-6 and TRBJ2-1; 9 bases match TRBD2. Looked up from germline, CDR1 is MNHNY and CDR2 is SVGAGI (reference sequence). This CDR3 has 14 residues. Here the CDR3 reads CASSYGLAGHEQCF. The CDR3 coding sequence is TGTGCCAGCAGTTACGGCCTAGCGGGGCACGAGCAGTGCTTC.

This clonotype was picked up a small number of times. The rearrangement links TRBV9 to TRBJ2-1; 8 nucleotides agree with TRBD2. This CDR3 spans 15 amino acids. V gave up 4 bases and J gave up 0 bases; unmatched junction bases: 3. Germline CDR1 reads SGDLS; CDR2 reads YYNGEE. The CDR3 sequence is CASSLSGDSYNEQFF. DNA for the CDR3: TGTGCCAGCAGCCTTAGCGGGGACTCCTACAATGAGCAGTTCTTC.

The V gene is TRBV7-2, the J gene TRBJ2-1; TRBD2 matches 7 bases. V gave up 5 bases and J gave up 2 bases; unmatched junction bases: 9. The germline CDR1 and CDR2 sequences are SGHTA and FQGNSA. CDR3 size: 16 residues. The CDR3 coding sequence is TGTGCCAGCAGCCCAGAGGGCGGGGGAGCCTACAATGAGCAGTTCTTC. This translates into CASSPEGGGAYNEQFF.

This clonotype has a count of ten or more. The rearrangement links TRBV20-1 to TRBJ1-2, with D possibly TRBD1 on 6 matching bases. The CDR3 has 12 amino acids. Germline CDR1 and CDR2: DFQATT and SNEGSKA (reference sequence). V lost 6 bases, J lost 8 bases, and 16 bases lay in between. The CDR3 bases are TGCAGTGCCCCAGGGGAATCAAGGGGCTACACCTTC. Protein product: CSAPGESRGYTF.

The rearrangement uses TRBV29-1 and TRBJ2-5, with D possibly matching TRBD2 (6 bases). Per the germline V gene, CDR1 is SQVTM and CDR2 is ANQGSEA. The CDR3 totals 14 residues. Trimming removed 7 bases from V and 4 bases from J, with 19 bases in between. Here the CDR3 reads CSAAGRGSGETQYF. For the CDR3, the DNA is TGCAGCGCTGCGGGACGGGGAAGCGGAGAGACCCAGTACTTC.

The V and J genes are TRBV7-2 and TRBJ2-7; no clear D. V was pared by 2 bases and J by 2 bases, with 16 bases between. Per germline, CDR1 SGHTA and CDR2 FQGNSA. The CDR3 is 16 residues long. As DNA, the CDR3 is TGTGCCAGCAGCTTAAGTTTCGTACAGCCCGCCTACGAGCAGTACTTC. This sequence encodes CASSLSFVQPAYEQYF.

This clonotype appeared a few times. At one of its ends the junction is not consistent with the germline gene, which may arise from a read error. This sequence joins TRBV5-1 and TRBJ1-1, with 8 bases matching TRBD1. Germline V gene sequence: CDR1 SGHRS, CDR2 YFSETQ. The CDR3 contains 15 residues. The CDR3: CASSGSGQAVKPTLF. DNA of the CDR3: TGCGCCAGCAGCGGCTCGGGACAGGCAGTCAAACCTACGCTCTTT.

This rearrangement joins TRBV5-1 to TRBJ1-6; 11 nucleotides align to TRBD1. CDR1 and CDR2 (germline): SGHRS, YFSETQ. The CDR3 length is 16 residues. V lost 3 bases to trimming and J lost 9 bases; unmatched junction nucleotides: 8. The CDR3 nucleotides read TGCGCCAGCAGCTCGCGCGGGACAGGGGGGAGTTCACCCCTCCACTTT. Its protein is CASSSRGTGGSSPLHF.

The V and J genes are TRBV24-1 and TRBJ2-2; 11 positions match TRBD1. Trimming took 9 bases from V and 5 from J; bases not matched to a gene: 1. Germline V gene sequence: CDR1 KGHDR, CDR2 SFDVKD. The CDR3 extends over 13 amino acids. The CDR3, as DNA: TGTGCCACCGGGACAGGGGGGACCGGGGAGCTGTTTTTT. This sequence encodes CATGTGGTGELFF.

In this sample, this clonotype turned up a few times. The chain employs TRBV7-8 and TRBJ1-2; TRBD1 aligns across 7 bases. The CDR3 is made up of 13 amino acids. J was trimmed by 7 bases and V by 5 bases; bases with no gene match: 7. Looked up from germline, CDR1 is SGHVS and CDR2 is FQNEAQ. The CDR3 loop reads CASSVDRAFGYTF. CDR3 in DNA: TGTGCCAGCAGCGTCGACAGGGCTTTTGGCTACACCTTC.

As to this clonotype: A read error may account for a junction end that differs from germline. This sequence joins TRBV15 and TRBJ1-2, with D perhaps matching TRBD1 (6 bases). The germline V gene has CDR1 LNHNV and CDR2 YYDKDF (reference sequence). CDR3 length equals 13 residues. The DNA for the CDR3 is TGTGCCACCAGCAAAGAGGGGGGGGCTGGCCACACCTTC. It yields the protein CATSKEGGAGHTF.

This clonotype has just a few counts. The CDR3 reads CSAARDSSYTGELFF. CDR3 nucleotide sequence: TGCAGTGCTGCCCGGGACTCTTCATACACCGGGGAGCTGTTTTTT. This rearrangement joins TRBV20-1 to TRBJ2-2; possibly TRBD2 for D (6 bases). There are 15 residues in the CDR3. With 5 bases removed from V and 3 bases from J, the gap between germline ends came to 16 bases. Germline values: CDR1 DFQATT, CDR2 SNEGSKA (reference sequence).

This clonotype occurred a few times. The chain employs TRBV20-1 and TRBJ1-1, with 8 positions matching TRBD1. CDR1 is DFQATT and CDR2 is SNEGSKA in the germline V gene (reference sequence). This CDR3 comprises 16 residues. V lost 3 bases to trimming and J lost 1 base; unmatched junction nucleotides: 10. CDR3 nucleotide sequence: TGCAGTGCTAGCGGACAGGGTAGAATTCAGAACACTGAAGCTTTCTTT. Translating it yields CSASGQGRIQNTEAFF.

Written as DNA, the CDR3 is TGCAGTGCTAGAGGTACCACTCGGACAATCTCCCACGGGGAGACCCAGTACTTC. This gives the protein CSARGTTRTISHGETQYF. The chain recombines TRBV20-1 with TRBJ2-5; D might be TRBD1 (5 bases). The CDR3 runs to 18 residues. Germline V gene lookup returns CDR1 DFQATT and CDR2 SNEGSKA (reference sequence). V was clipped by 1 base and J by 5 bases, with 26 bases between them.

This clonotype was recorded a few times. J is TRBJ1-1 and V is TRBV6-1; 8 bases align to TRBD1. With V trimmed by 6 bases and J by 4 bases, 7 bases remained unmatched. The germline V gene has CDR1 MNHNS and CDR2 SASEGT. CDR3 size: 14 residues. CDR3 in amino acids: CASRGDRSGTEAFF. CDR3 bases: TGTGCCAGCAGGGGGGACAGGTCGGGCACTGAAGCTTTCTTT.

This clonotype has just a few counts. The V gene is TRBV28, the J gene TRBJ1-1, with D maybe TRBD1 (5 bases). Germline values: CDR1 MDHEN, CDR2 SYDVKM. The CDR3 consists of 15 residues. The germline V and J ends were trimmed by 5 bases and 1 base, with 14 bases remaining between them. CDR3 loop: CASSPRRGWNTEAFF. CDR3 in DNA: TGTGCCAGCAGTCCCCGGCGGGGGTGGAACACTGAAGCTTTCTTT.

This chain connects TRBV7-2 to TRBJ1-1, with TRBD1 matching over 9 bases. This CDR3 comprises 16 residues. Germline assignment: CDR1 SGHTA and CDR2 FQGNSA. J was trimmed by 7 bases and V by 4 bases; bases with no gene match: 13. DNA for the CDR3: TGTGCCAGCAGCTATGGTTTCGTGTCGACAGGGGGTGAAGCTTTCTTT. This sequence encodes CASSYGFVSTGGEAFF.

The chain employs TRBV6-1 and TRBJ2-4; D may be TRBD1 or TRBD2 (6 bases each). V lost 5 bases and J 8 bases, leaving 13 bases between the germline ends. Germline values: CDR1 MNHNS, CDR2 SASEGT. The CDR3 has 13 residues. The CDR3 loop reads CASSRGDIHIQYF. The CDR3 DNA sequence: TGTGCCAGCAGTAGGGGGGACATCCACATTCAGTACTTC.

In its sample, this clonotype was seen a few times. The V gene is TRBV24-1, the J gene TRBJ2-1, with D perhaps given as TRBD1 or TRBD2 (5 bases each). Germline assignment: CDR1 KGHDR and CDR2 SFDVKD. This CDR3 is built from 17 residues. Deletions cut 4 bases from V and 8 bases from J, with 23 bases between. The DNA for the CDR3 is TGTGCCACCAGTGAGGTAGGGGCCGGAGGTGTAAGGGATGAGCAGTTCTTC. This translates into CATSEVGAGGVRDEQFF.

The chain employs TRBV20-1 and TRBJ2-5, with TRBD1 matching 7 bases. The J call is doubtful: the DNA matches TRBJ2-7 better. CDR1 and CDR2 (germline): DFQATT, SNEGSKA (reference sequence). This CDR3 spans 16 amino acids. In nucleotides, the CDR3 is TGCAGTGCTACGACCAAACAGGGGACAATTCCCTACGAGCAGTACTTC. Translation gives CSATTKQGTIPYEQYF.

This clonotype was picked up one time. The chain links TRBV15 to TRBJ2-1; the D gene is possibly TRBD2 (6 bases). Matching the DNA end better, TRBJ2-7 makes the J call doubtful. CDR3 length equals 17 residues. The germline gives CDR1 LNHNV, CDR2 YYDKDF (reference sequence). CDR3 sequence reads: CATSRDGQGLSSYEQYF. Written as DNA, the CDR3 is TGTGCCACCAGCAGAGATGGGCAGGGACTCAGCTCCTACGAGCAGTACTTC.

V gene TRBV6-2 or TRBV6-3 combines with J gene TRBJ2-1; unclear D gene. The germline V gene encodes CDR1 MNHEY and CDR2 SVGEGT. The CDR3 totals 13 residues. Trimming stripped 7 bases from V and 0 bases from J, with 7 bases between. The CDR3, as DNA: TGTGCCAGCACCCCGGACTCCTACAATGAGCAGTTCTTC. Translated, it gives CASTPDSYNEQFF.